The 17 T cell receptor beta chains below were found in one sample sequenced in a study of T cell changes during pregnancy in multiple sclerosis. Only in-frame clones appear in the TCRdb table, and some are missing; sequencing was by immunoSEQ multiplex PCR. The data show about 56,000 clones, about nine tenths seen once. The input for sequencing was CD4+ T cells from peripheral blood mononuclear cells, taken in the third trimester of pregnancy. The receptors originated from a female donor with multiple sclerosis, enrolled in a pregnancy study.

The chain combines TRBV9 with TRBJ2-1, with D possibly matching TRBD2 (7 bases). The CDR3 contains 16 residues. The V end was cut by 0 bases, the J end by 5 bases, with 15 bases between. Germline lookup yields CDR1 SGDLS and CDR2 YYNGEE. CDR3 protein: CASSVGPGGPDNEQFF. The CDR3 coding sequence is TGTGCCAGCAGCGTAGGGCCGGGGGGCCCCGACAATGAGCAGTTCTTC.

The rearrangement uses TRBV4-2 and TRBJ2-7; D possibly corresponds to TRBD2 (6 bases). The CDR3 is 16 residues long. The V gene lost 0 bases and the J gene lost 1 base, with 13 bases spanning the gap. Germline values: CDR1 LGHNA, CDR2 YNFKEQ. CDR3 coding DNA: TGTGCCAGCAGCCAAGAGGAGGGGCTAGCGTCCTACGAGCAGTACTTC. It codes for CASSQEEGLASYEQYF.

The CDR3, as DNA: TGTGCCAGCAAAGGGGGCGGACATCAGCCCCAGCATTTT. It codes for CASKGGGHQPQHF. The genes are TRBV6-1 and TRBJ1-5; 7 bases are shared with TRBD1. The J segment lost 5 bases and the V segment lost 7 bases, leaving 5 bases of the junction unmatched. Germline CDR1 reads MNHNS; CDR2 reads SASEGT. The CDR3 is 13 residues long.

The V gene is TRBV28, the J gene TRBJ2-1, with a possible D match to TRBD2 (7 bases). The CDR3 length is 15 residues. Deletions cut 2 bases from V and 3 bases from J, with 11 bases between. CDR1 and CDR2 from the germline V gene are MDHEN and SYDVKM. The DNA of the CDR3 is TGTGCCAGCAGTTTAGGCGGGGGCAACTACAATGAGCAGTTCTTC. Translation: CASSLGGGNYNEQFF. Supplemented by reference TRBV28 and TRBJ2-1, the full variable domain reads DVKVTQSSRYLVKRTGEKVFLECVQDMDHENMFWYRQDPGLGLRLIYFSYDVKMKEKGDIPEGYSVSREKKERFSLILESASTNQTSMYLCASSLGGGNYNEQFFGPGTRLTVL.

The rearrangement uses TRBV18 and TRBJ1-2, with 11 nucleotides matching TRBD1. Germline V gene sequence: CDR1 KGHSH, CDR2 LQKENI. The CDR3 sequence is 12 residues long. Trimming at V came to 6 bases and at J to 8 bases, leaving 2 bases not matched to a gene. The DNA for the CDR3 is TGTGCCAGCTCGGGACAGGGGGACGGCTACACCTTC. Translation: CASSGQGDGYTF.

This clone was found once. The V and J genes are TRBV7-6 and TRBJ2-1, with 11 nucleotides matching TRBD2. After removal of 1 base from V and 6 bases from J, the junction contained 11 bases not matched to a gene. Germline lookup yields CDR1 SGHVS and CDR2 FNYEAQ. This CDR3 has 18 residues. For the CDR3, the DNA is TGTGCCAGCAGCTTAGTGGCTAGCGGGGGGACGAAATCCAATGAGCAGTTCTTC. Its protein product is CASSLVASGGTKSNEQFF.

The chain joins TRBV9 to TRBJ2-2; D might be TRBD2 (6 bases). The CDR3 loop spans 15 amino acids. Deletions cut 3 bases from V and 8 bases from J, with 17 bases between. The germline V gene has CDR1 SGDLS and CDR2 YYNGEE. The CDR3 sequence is CASSEAGRGYGELFF. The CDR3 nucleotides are TGTGCCAGCAGCGAGGCGGGGCGTGGGTATGGGGAGCTGTTTTTT.

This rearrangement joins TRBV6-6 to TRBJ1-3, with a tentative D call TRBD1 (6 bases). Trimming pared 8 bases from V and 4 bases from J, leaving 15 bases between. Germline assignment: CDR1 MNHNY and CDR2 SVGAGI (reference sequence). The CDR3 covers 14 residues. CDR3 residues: CASGGGGGGNTIYF. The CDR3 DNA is TGTGCCAGCGGCGGGGGAGGGGGGGGAAACACCATATATTTT.

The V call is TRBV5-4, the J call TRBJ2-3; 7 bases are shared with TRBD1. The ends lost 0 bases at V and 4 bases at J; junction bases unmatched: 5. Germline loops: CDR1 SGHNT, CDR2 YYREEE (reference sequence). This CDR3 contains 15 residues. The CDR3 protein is CASSLAGQGADTQYF. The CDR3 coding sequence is TGTGCCAGCAGCTTGGCCGGGCAGGGGGCAGATACGCAGTATTTT.

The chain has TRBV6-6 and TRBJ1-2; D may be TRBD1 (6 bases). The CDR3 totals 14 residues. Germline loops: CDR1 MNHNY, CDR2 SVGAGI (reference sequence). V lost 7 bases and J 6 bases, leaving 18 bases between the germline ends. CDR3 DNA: TGTGCCAGCATTCAACAGGGAATTACAAATGGCTACACCTTC. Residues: CASIQQGITNGYTF.

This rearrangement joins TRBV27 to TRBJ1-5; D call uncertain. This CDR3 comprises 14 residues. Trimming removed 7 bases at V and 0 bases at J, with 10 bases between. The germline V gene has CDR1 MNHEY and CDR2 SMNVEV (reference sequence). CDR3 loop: CASKLLNSNQPQHF. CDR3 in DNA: TGTGCCAGCAAACTACTCAATAGCAATCAGCCCCAGCATTTT.

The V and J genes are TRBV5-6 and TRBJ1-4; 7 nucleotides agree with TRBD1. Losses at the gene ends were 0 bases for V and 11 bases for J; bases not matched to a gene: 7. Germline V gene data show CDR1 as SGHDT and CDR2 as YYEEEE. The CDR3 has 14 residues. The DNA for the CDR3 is TGTGCCAGCAGCTTGGGACAGGGCCGATACAAACTGTTTTTT. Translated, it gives CASSLGQGRYKLFF.

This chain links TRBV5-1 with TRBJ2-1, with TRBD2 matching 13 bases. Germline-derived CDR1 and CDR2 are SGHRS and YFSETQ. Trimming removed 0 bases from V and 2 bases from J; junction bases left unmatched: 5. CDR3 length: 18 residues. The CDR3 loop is CASSLGLAGGLAYNEQFF. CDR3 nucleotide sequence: TGCGCCAGCAGCTTGGGACTAGCGGGGGGCCTCGCCTACAATGAGCAGTTCTTC.

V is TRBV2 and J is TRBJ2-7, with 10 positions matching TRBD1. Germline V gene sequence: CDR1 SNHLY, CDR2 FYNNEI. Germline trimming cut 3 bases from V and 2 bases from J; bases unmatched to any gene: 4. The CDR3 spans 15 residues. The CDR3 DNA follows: TGTGCCAGCAGTGAGGTTGGGACAGGGGCCTACGAGCAGTACTTC. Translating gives CASSEVGTGAYEQYF.

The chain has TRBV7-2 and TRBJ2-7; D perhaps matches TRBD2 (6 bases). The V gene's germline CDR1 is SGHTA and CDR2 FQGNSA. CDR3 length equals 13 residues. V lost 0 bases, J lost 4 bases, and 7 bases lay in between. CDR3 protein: CASSLAGGYEQYF. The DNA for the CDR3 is TGTGCCAGCAGCTTAGCGGGGGGATACGAGCAGTACTTC.

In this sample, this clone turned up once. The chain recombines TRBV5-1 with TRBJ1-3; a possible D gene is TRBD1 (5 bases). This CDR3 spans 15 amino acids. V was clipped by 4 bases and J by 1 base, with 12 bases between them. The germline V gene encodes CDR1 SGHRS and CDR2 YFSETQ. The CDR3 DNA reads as TGCGCCAGCAGCCCACTGACAGATTCTGGAAACACCATATATTTT. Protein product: CASSPLTDSGNTIYF.

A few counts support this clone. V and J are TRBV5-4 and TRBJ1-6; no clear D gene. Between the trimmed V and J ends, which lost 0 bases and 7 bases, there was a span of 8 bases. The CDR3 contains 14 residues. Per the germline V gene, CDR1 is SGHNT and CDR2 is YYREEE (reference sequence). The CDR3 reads CASSLAELNSPLHF. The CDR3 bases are TGTGCCAGCAGCTTGGCCGAGCTAAATTCACCCCTCCACTTT. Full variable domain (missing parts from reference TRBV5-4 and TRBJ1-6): ETGVTQSPTHLIKTRGQQVTLRCSSQSGHNTVSWYQQALGQGPQFIFQYYREEENGRGNFPPRFSGLQFPNYSSELNVNALELDDSALYLCASSLAELNSPLHFGNGTRLTVT.